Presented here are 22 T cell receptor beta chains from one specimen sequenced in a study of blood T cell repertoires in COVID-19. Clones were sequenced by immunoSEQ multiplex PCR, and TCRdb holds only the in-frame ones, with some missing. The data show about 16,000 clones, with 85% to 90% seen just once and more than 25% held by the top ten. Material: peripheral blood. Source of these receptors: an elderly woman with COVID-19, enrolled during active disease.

Written as DNA, the CDR3 is TGCGCCAGCTCTAGCGGGAGTTTCTACGAGCAGTACTTC. This gives the protein CASSSGSFYEQYF. The genes are TRBV10-2 and TRBJ2-7, with 10 bases that match TRBD2. CDR3 length: 13 amino acids. V lost 8 bases, J lost 3 bases, and 4 bases stayed unmatched. Germline CDR1 WSHSY, CDR2 SAAADI.

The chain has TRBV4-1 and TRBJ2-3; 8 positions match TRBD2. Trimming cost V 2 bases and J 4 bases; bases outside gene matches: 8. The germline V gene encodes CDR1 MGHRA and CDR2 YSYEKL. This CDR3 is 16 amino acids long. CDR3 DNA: TGCGCCAGCAGCCAAAAATACGGGGGGGCCTCAGATACGCAGTATTTT. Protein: CASSQKYGGASDTQYF.

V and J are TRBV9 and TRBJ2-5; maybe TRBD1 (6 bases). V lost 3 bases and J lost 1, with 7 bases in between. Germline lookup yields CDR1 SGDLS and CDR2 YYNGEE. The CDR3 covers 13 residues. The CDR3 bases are TGTGCCAGCAGCGGACAGGTCCAAGAGACCCAGTACTTC. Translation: CASSGQVQETQYF.

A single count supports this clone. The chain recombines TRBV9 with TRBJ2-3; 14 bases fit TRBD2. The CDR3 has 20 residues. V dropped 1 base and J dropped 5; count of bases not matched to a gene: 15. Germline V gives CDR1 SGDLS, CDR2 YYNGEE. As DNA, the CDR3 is TGTGCCAGCAGCGTACTCGGGACAGGGGGACTAGCGGGAGTTAGAGATACGCAGTATTTT. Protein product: CASSVLGTGGLAGVRDTQYF.

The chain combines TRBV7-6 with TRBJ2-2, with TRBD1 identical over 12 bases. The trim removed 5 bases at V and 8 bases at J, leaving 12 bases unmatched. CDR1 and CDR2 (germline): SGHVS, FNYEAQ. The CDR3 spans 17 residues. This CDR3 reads CASSLLGTGGSRGELFF. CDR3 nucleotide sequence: TGTGCCAGCAGCCTCCTGGGGACAGGGGGCAGTCGTGGGGAGCTGTTTTTT.

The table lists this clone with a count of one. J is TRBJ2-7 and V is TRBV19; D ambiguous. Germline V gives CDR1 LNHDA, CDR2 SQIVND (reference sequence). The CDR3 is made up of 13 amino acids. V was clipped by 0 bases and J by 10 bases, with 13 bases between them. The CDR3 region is CASSIEQNLPQYF. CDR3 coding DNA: TGTGCCAGTAGTATAGAACAGAATCTCCCCCAGTACTTC.

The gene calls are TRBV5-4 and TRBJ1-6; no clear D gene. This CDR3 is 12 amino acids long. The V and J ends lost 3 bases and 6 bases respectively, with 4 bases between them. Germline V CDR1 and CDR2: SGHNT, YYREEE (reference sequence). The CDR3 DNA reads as TGTGCCAGCAGCTCAATTAATTCACCCCTCCACTTT. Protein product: CASSSINSPLHF.

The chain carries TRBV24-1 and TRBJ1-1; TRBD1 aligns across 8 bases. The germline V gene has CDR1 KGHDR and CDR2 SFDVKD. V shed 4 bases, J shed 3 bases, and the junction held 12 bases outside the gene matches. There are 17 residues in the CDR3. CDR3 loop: CATSEAGQGIKDTEAFF. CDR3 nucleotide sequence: TGTGCCACCAGTGAAGCAGGACAGGGTATTAAGGACACTGAAGCTTTCTTT.

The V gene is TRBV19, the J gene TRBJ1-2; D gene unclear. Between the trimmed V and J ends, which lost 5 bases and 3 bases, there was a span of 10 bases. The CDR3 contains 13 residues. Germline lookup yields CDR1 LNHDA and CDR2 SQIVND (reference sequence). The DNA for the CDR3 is TGTGCCAGTAGTCTCCTCCGGGACTATGGCTACACCTTC. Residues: CASSLLRDYGYTF. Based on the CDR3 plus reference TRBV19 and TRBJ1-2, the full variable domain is DGGITQSPKYLFRKEGQNVTLSCEQNLNHDAMYWYRQDPGQGLRLIYYSQIVNDFQKGDIAEGYSVSREKKESFPLTVTSAQKNPTAFYLCASSLLRDYGYTFGSGTRLTVV.

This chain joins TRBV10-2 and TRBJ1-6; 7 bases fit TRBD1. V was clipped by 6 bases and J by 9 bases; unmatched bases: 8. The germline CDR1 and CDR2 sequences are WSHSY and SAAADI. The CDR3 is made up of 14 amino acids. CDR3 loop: CASSQGTVSSPLHF. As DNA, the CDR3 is TGCGCCAGCAGCCAGGGGACAGTATCTTCACCCCTCCACTTT.

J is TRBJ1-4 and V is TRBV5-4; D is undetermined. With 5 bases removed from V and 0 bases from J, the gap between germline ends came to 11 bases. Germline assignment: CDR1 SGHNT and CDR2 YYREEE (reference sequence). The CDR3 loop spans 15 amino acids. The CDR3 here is CASRKTGATNEKLFF. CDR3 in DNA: TGTGCCAGCAGAAAGACCGGGGCAACTAATGAAAAACTGTTTTTT.

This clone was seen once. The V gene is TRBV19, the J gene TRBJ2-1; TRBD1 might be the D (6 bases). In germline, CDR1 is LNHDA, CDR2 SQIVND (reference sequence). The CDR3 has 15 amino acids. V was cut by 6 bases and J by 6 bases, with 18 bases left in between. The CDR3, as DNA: TGTGCCAGTAGCCCCAGGGGTTCCCGAGTCAATGAGCAGTTCTTC. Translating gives CASSPRGSRVNEQFF.

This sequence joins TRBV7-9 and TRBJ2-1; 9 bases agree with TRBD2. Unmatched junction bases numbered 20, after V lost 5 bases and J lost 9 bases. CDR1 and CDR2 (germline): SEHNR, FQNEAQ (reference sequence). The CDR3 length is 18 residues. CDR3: CASSPLPWYAGGSAEQFF. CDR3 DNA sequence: TGTGCCAGCAGCCCCCTTCCTTGGTATGCGGGGGGGAGCGCTGAGCAGTTCTTC. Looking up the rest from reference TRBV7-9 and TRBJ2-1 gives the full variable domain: DTGVSQNPRHKITKRGQNVTFRCDPISEHNRLYWYRQTLGQGPEFLTYFQNEAQLEKSRLLSDRFSAERPKGSFSTLEIQRTEQGDSAMYLCASSPLPWYAGGSAEQFFGPGTRLTVL.

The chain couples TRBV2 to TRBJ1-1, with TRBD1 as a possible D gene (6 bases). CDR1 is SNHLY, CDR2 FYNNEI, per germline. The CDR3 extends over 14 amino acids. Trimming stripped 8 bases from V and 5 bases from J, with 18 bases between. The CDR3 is CASSRDMVGTEAFF. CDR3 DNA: TGTGCCAGCTCCAGGGACATGGTGGGAACTGAAGCTTTCTTT.

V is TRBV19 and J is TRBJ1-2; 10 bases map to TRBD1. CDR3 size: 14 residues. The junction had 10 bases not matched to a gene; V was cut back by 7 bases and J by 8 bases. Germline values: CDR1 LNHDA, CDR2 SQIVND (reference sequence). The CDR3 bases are TGTGCCAGTACCTATAGGGACAGGGGAGGCGGCTACACCTTC. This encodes CASTYRDRGGGYTF.

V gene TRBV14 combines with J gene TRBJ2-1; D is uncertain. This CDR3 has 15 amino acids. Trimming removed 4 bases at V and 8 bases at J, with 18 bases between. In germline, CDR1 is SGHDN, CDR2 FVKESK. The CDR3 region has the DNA TGTGCCAGCAGCCTTCAAGTAGGAGCGTTCCATGAGCAGTTCTTC. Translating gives CASSLQVGAFHEQFF. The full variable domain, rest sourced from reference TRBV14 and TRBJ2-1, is EAGVTQFPSHSVIEKGQTVTLRCDPISGHDNLYWYRRVMGKEIKFLLHFVKESKQDESGMPNNRFLAERTGGTYSTLKVQPAELEDSGVYFCASSLQVGAFHEQFFGPGTRLTVL.

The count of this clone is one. The CDR3 DNA sequence: TGTGCCAGCAGCTTGGGGCAATCGACCCAGTACTTC. Protein: CASSLGQSTQYF. The V gene is TRBV5-4, the J gene TRBJ2-5; no firm D call. This CDR3 has 12 residues. V shed 0 bases and J shed 7 bases, with 7 bases lying between them. Per germline, CDR1 SGHNT and CDR2 YYREEE (reference sequence).

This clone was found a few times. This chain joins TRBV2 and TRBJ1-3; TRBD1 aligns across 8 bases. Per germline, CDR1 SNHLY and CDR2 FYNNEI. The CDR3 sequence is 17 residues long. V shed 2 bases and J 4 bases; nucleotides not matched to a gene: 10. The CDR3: CASSEYRGTTWGNTIYF. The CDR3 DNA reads TGTGCCAGCAGTGAATACAGGGGGACCACTTGGGGAAACACCATATATTTT.

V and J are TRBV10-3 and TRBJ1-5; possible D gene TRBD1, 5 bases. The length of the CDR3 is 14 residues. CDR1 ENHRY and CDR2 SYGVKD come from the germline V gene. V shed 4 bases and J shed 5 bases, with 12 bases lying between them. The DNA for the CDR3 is TGTGCCATCAGTGGGGGTGTAGGGGATCAGCCCCAGCATTTT. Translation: CAISGGVGDQPQHF.

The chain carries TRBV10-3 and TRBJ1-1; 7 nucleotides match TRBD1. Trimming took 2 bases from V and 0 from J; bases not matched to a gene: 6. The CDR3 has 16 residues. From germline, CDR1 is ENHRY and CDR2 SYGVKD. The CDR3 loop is CAISERAGGMNTEAFF. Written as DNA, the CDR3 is TGTGCCATCAGTGAGAGGGCAGGGGGTATGAACACTGAAGCTTTCTTT.

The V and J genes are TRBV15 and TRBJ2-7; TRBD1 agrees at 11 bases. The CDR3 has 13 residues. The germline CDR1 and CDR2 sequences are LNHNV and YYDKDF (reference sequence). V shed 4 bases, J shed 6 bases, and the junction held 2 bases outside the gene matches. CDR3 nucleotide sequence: TGTGCCACCAGCATGGACAGGGGGCGCGAGCAGTACTTC. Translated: CATSMDRGREQYF.

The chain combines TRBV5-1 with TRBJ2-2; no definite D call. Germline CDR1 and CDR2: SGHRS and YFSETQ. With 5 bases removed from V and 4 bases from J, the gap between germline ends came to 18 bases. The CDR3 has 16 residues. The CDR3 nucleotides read TGCGCCAGCAGGCCGGCTGGGCAAGAAAGCACCGGGGAGCTGTTTTTT. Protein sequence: CASRPAGQESTGELFF.